The entry below describes one TCR beta chain. The antigen is undetermined. This sample was taken from a study of CD8+CD57+ T cells in acquired aplastic anemia. Study summary: Around 3.5 ug was the average amount of DNA from sorted CD4+ and CD8+ cells. Researchers reported that healthy donors averaged about 11 million reads for CD4+ cells. Findings and limits, study-wide: The study identified 25 to 30 CD8+ CDR3 sequences shared by patients and controls.

Looked up from germline, CDR1 is SEHNR and CDR2 is FQNEAQ (reference sequence). The CDR3 runs to 14 residues. Trimming took off 5 bases at V and 3 bases at J, with 14 bases between the two ends. Genomic DNA acted as the template from which TCR beta VDJ combination and CDR3 sequence profiling were carried out. TCRdb re-derived calls from the reads in MiXCR, one entry per CDR3 protein. Among under 75,000 distinct CDR3 sequences listed, roughly half were seen once. This clonotype was obtained from a human donor in good health, serving as a control. Sequencing was carried out using sorted CD4+, CD8+, or CD8+CD57+ T cells (not recorded which) from PBMCs. The V and J genes are TRBV7-9 and TRBJ2-7; no definite D call. The CDR3 bases are TGTGCCAGCAGCCCCCACATCAGCTACTACGAGCAGTACTTC. Amino acids: CASSPHISYYEQYF.